This T cell receptor beta chain originates from a study of blood T cells in healthy people across ages. This CDR3 contains 16 residues. Study results and limitations: CMV infection status of these donors was not known.

Only a few counts were recorded for this clonotype. Its antigen is not identified. For the second PCR, which ran for roughly 7 to 11 cycles, a sample-barcoded 5' primer and a J-beta primer mix were used. One entry per CDR3 protein results from TCRdb running MiXCR on the 5' RACE reads. The data show fewer than 800,000 distinct CDR3 sequences, around a fifth seen once. This rearrangement joins TRBV21-1 to TRBJ2-4; the DNA was not compared with TRBD1, the D call given in the table. TRBV21-1 is classified as a pseudogene. The specimen sequenced was blood. The source is a man between 65 and 79 years old in good health. The CDR3 reads CASSNYRALAKNIQYF. The CDR3 nucleotides are TGTGCCAGCAGCAACTACAGGGCACTAGCCAAAAACATTCAGTACTTC.